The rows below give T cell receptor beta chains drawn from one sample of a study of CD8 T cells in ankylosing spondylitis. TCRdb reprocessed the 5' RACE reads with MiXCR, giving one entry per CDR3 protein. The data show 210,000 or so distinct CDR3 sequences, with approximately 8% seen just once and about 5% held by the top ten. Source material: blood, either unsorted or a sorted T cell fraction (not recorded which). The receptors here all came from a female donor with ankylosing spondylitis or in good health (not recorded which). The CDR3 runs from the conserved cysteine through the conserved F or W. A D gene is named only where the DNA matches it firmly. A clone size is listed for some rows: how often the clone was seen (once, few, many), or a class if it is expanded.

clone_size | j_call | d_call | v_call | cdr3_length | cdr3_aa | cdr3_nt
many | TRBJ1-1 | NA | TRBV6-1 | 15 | CASSAPEGGNTEAFF | TGTGCCAGCAGTGCCCCGGAAGGGGGGAACACTGAAGCTTTCTTT
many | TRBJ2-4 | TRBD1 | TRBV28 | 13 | CASGQGAVNIQYF | TGTGCCAGCGGGCAGGGGGCGGTAAACATTCAGTACTTC
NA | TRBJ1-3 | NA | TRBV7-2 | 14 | CASSLVTPGNTIYF | TGTGCCAGCAGCCTCGTCACGCCGGGAAACACCATATATTTT
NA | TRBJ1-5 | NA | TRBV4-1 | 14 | CASSQRIINQPQHF | TGCGCCAGCAGCCAGAGGATAATTAATCAGCCCCAGCATTTT
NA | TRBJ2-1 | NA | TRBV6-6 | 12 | CANSRTYNEQFF | TGTGCCAACAGTCGAACGTACAATGAGCAGTTCTTC
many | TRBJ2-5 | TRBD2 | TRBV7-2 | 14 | CASSLQSGEETQYF | TGTGCCAGCAGCTTACAGAGCGGGGAAGAGACCCAGTACTTC
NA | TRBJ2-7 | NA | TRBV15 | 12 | CATSRDGVEQYF | TGTGCCACCAGCAGAGATGGGGTTGAGCAGTACTTC
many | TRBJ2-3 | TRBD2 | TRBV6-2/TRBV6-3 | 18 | CASSYSSTSGIITDTQYF | TGTGCCAGCAGTTACTCGTCGACTAGCGGGATCATCACAGATACGCAGTATTTT
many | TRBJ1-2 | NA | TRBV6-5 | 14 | CASSYSAGDYGYTF | TGTGCCAGCAGTTACTCGGCTGGGGATTATGGCTACACCTTC
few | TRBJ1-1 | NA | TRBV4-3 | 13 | CASSQERPTEAFF | TGCGCCAGCAGCCAGGAGAGACCCACTGAAGCTTTCTTT
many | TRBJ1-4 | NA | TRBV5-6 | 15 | CASSLAGVSGEKLFF | TGTGCCAGCAGCTTGGCCGGGGTATCGGGTGAAAAACTGTTTTTT
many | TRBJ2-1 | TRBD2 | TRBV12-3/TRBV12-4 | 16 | CASSSPGLAGFNEQFF | TGTGCCAGCAGTTCGCCGGGACTAGCGGGATTCAATGAGCAGTTCTTC
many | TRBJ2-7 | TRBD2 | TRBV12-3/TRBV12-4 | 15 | CASSIRAGGPYEQYF | TGTGCCAGCAGTATTAGAGCGGGAGGGCCTTACGAGCAGTACTTC
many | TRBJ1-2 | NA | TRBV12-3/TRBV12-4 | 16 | CASSPFPGRKNYGYTF | TGTGCCAGCAGCCCGTTTCCGGGACGGAAGAACTATGGCTACACCTTC
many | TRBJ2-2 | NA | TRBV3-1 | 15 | CASSPRGRNTGELFF | TGTGCCAGCAGTCCTCGGGGGCGAAACACCGGGGAGCTGTTTTTT
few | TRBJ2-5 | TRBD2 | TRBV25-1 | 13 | CASIPSGEETQYF | TGTGCCAGCATCCCTAGCGGAGAAGAGACCCAGTACTTC
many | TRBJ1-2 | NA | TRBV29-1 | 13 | CSVRPVGNYGYTF | TGCAGCGTTCGTCCGGTTGGCAACTATGGCTACACCTTC
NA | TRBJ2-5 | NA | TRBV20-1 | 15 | CSAPRRDFLQETQYF | TGCAGTGCCCCCCGCCGGGACTTCCTACAAGAGACCCAGTACTTC
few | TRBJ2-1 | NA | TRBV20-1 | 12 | CSLGLVANEQFF | TGCAGCCTCGGATTGGTAGCCAATGAGCAGTTCTTC
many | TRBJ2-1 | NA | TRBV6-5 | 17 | CASSSSIPGSPLDEQFF | TGTGCCAGCAGTTCCTCCATCCCTGGATCCCCCCTCGATGAGCAGTTCTTC
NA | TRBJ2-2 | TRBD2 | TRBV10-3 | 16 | CAIYRLAGAGTGELFF | TGTGCCATCTATCGACTAGCCGGGGCCGGGACCGGGGAGCTGTTTTTT
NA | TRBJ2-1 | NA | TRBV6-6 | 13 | CASNYPSRSEQFF | TGTGCCAGCAATTACCCGAGTCGCTCTGAGCAGTTCTTC
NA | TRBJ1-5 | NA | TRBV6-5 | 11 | CASSYGGGMHF | TGTGCCAGCAGTTACGGGGGAGGGATGCATTTT
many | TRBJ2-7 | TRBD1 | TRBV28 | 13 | CASSGQGINEQYF | TGTGCCAGCAGTGGACAGGGGATAAACGAGCAGTACTTC
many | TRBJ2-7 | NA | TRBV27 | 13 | CASSSLQGYEQYF | TGTGCCAGCAGTTCACTACAGGGTTACGAGCAGTACTTC
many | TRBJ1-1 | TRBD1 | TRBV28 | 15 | CASSSYRGRNTEAFF | TGTGCCAGCAGTTCGTACAGGGGAAGGAACACTGAAGCTTTCTTT
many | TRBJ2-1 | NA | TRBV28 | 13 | CASSSLGFGEQFF | TGTGCCAGCAGTTCCTTAGGGTTTGGTGAGCAGTTCTTC
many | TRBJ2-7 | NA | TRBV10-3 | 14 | CAIRDMTSSGEQYF | TGTGCCATAAGAGATATGACAAGCTCGGGCGAGCAGTACTTC